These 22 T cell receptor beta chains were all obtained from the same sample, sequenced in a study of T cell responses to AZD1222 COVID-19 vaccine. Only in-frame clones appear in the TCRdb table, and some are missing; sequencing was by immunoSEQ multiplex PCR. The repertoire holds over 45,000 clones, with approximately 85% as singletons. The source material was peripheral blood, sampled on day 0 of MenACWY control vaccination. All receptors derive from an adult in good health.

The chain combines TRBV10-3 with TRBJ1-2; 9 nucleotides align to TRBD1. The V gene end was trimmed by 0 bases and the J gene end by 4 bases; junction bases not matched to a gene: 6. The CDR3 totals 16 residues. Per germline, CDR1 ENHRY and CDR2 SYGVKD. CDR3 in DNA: TGTGCCATCAGTGAGTCTACCACAGGGGGCACCTATGGCTACACCTTC. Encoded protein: CAISESTTGGTYGYTF.

In DNA form, the CDR3 reads TGTGCCAGCAGCGGTACTAGCATAGGCGAGACCCAGTACTTC. It yields the protein CASSGTSIGETQYF. This chain joins TRBV11-2 and TRBJ2-5, with D possibly matching TRBD2 (6 bases). The CDR3 is 14 residues long. Per germline, CDR1 SGHAT and CDR2 FQNNGV. V was shortened by 5 bases and J by 5 bases, with 15 bases between the two germline ends.

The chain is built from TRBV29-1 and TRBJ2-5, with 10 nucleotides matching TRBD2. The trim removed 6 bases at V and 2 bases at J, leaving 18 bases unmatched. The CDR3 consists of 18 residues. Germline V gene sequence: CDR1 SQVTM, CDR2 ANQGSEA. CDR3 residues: CSVPRPSSSGGTQETQYF. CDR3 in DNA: TGCAGCGTCCCTCGACCTTCTTCTAGCGGGGGTACACAAGAGACCCAGTACTTC.

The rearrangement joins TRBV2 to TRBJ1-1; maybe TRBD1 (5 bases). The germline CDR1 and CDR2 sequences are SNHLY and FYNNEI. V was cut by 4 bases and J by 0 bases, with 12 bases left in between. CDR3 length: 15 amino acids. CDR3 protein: CASSGALGVNTEAFF. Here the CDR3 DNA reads TGTGCCAGCAGTGGGGCGTTGGGGGTGAACACTGAAGCTTTCTTT.

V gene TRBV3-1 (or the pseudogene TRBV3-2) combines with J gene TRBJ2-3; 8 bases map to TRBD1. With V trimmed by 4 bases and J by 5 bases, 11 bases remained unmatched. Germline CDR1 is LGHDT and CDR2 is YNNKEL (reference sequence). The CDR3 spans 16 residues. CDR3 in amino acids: CASSRFTTGAVDTQYF. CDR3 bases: TGTGCCAGCAGCCGTTTTACGACAGGGGCGGTAGATACGCAGTATTTT.

In DNA, the CDR3 is TGTGCCAGCAGCTTCGACAGGAACTACAATGAGCAGTTCTTC. This sequence encodes CASSFDRNYNEQFF. The gene calls are TRBV7-2 and TRBJ2-1, with a possible D match to TRBD1 (6 bases). Germline CDR1 reads SGHTA; CDR2 reads FQGNSA. This CDR3 spans 14 amino acids. Trimming cost V 3 bases and J 3 bases, with 9 bases left between them.

The CDR3 sequence is CASSQDPITSGANVLTF. In DNA, the CDR3 is TGCGCCAGCAGCCAAGATCCAATTACCTCTGGGGCCAACGTCCTGACTTTC. The V gene is TRBV4-1, the J gene TRBJ2-6; D unresolved. In germline, CDR1 is MGHRA, CDR2 YSYEKL. The CDR3 covers 17 residues. V was shortened by 0 bases and J by 0 bases, with 9 bases between the two germline ends.

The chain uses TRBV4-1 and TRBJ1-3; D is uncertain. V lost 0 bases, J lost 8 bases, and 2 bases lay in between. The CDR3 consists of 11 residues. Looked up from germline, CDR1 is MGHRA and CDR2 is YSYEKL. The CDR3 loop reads CASSQEHTIYF. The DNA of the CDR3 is TGCGCCAGCAGCCAAGAGCACACCATATATTTT.

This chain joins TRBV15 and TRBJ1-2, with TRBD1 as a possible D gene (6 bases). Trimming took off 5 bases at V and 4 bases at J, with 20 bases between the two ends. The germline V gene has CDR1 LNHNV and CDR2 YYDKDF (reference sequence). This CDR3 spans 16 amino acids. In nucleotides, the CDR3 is TGTGCCACCAGCTCCAAAACAACCGGGACACTCTATGGCTACACCTTC. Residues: CATSSKTTGTLYGYTF.

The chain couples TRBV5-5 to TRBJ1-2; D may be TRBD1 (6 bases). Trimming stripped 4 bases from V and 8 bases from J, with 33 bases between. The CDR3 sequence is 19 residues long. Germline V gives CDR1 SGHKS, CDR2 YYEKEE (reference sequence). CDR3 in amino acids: CASSPGIRLSTQGTGGYTF. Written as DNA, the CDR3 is TGTGCCAGCAGCCCCGGAATACGGCTTTCAACCCAGGGGACGGGAGGCTACACCTTC.

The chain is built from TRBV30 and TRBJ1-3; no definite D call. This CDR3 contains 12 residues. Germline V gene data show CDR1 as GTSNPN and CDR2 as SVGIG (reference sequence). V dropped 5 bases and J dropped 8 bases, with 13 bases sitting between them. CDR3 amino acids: CAWRLRGYTIYF. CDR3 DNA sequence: TGTGCCTGGCGCCTCCGAGGGTACACCATATATTTT.

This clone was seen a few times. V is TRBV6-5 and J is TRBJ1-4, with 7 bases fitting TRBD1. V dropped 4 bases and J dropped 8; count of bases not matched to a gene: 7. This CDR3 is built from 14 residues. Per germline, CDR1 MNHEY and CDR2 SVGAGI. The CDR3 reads CASSLQGTGEKLFF. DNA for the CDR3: TGTGCCAGCAGTTTACAGGGGACGGGGGAAAAACTGTTTTTT.

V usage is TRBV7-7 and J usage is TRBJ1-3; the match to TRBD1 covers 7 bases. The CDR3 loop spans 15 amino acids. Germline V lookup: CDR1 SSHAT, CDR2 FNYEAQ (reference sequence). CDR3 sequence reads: CARESKGARGNTIYF. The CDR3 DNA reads TGTGCTAGAGAGAGTAAGGGGGCGCGTGGAAACACCATATATTTT.

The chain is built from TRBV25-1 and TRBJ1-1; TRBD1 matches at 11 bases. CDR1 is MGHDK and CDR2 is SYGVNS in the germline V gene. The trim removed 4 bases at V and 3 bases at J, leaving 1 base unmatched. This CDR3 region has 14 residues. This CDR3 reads CASSGTGGYTEAFF. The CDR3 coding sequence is TGTGCCAGCAGTGGGACAGGGGGCTACACTGAAGCTTTCTTT. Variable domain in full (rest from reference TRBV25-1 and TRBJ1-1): EADIYQTPRYLVIGTGKKITLECSQTMGHDKMYWYQQDPGMELHLIHYSYGVNSTEKGDLSSESTVSRIRTEHFPLTLESARPSHTSQYLCASSGTGGYTEAFFGQGTRLTVV.

The CDR3 spells CASAMSTRASALNEQFF. The CDR3 DNA follows: TGTGCCAGCGCCATGAGCACTAGGGCTAGCGCCCTCAATGAGCAGTTCTTC. This rearrangement joins TRBV7-6 to TRBJ2-1; D is possibly TRBD2 (6 bases). The CDR3 totals 17 residues. V gave up 8 bases and J gave up 6 bases, with 26 bases separating them. Germline CDR1 and CDR2: SGHVS and FNYEAQ.

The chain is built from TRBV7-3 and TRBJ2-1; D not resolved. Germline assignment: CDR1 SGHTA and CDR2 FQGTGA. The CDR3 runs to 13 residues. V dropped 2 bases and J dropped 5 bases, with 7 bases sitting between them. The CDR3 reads CASSLHTNNEQFF. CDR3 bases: TGTGCCAGCAGCTTACACACCAACAATGAGCAGTTCTTC.

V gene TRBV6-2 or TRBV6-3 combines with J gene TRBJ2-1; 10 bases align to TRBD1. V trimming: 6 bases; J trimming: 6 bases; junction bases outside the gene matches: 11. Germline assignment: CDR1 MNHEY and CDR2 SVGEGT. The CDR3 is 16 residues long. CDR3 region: CASSNLGRDRGNEQFF. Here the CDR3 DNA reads TGTGCCAGCAGCAACCTTGGAAGGGACAGGGGCAATGAGCAGTTCTTC.

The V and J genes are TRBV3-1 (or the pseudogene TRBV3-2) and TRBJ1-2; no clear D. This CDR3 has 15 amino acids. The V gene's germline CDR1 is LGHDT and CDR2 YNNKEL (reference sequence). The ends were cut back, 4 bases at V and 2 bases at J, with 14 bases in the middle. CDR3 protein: CASSPTIVGNYGYTF. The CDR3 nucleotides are TGTGCCAGCAGCCCGACGATCGTGGGGAACTATGGCTACACCTTC.

The CDR3 nucleotides read TGCGCCAGCAGCCAAGAGGGCAGTCTCAGCCACGAGCAGTACTTC. It specifies CASSQEGSLSHEQYF. This chain links TRBV4-3 with TRBJ2-7; no definite D call. V was pared by 0 bases and J by 5 bases, with 14 bases between. Germline CDR1 reads LGHNA; CDR2 reads YSLEER. The CDR3 sequence is 15 residues long.

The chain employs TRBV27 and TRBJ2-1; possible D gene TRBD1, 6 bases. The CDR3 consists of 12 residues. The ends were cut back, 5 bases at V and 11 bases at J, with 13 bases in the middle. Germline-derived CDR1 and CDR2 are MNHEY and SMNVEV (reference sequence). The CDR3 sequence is CASSPFGQKQFF. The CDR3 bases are TGTGCCAGCAGTCCATTTGGACAGAAGCAGTTCTTC.

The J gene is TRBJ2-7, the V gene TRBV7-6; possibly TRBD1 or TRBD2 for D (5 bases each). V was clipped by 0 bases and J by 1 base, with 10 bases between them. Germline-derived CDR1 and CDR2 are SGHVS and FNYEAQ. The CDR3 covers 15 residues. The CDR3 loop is CASSLAGAESYEQYF. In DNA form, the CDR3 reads TGTGCCAGCAGCTTAGCCGGGGCTGAGTCCTACGAGCAGTACTTC.

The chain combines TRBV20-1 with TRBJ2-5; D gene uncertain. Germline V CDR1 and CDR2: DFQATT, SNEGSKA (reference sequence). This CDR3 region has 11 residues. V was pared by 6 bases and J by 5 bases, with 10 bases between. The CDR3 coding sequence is TGCAGTGCCGGAGCTAGGGAGACCCAGTACTTC. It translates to CSAGARETQYF.